What follows are 32 T cell receptor beta chains derived from one specimen sequenced in a study of blood T cell repertoires in COVID-19. Only in-frame clones appear in the TCRdb table, and some are missing; sequencing was by immunoSEQ multiplex PCR. Found here are about 140,000 clones, roughly 80% of them singletons; the top ten hold 3.5%. Specimen: peripheral blood. The receptor set was obtained from a man between 65 and 80 years old who had recovered from COVID-19.

This chain joins TRBV6-8 and TRBJ1-1, with TRBD1 identical over 9 bases. V was pared by 5 bases and J by 4 bases, with 8 bases of the junction left unmatched. This CDR3 region has 15 residues. Germline CDR1 MNHGY, CDR2 SAAAGT. As DNA, the CDR3 is TGTGCCAGCAGTCCAGGACAGGGGATGTTCACTGAAGCTTTCTTT. Its protein is CASSPGQGMFTEAFF.

The chain recombines TRBV6-1 with TRBJ2-3, with TRBD2 matching 9 bases. V was clipped by 2 bases and J by 5 bases; unmatched bases: 14. Germline-derived CDR1 and CDR2 are MNHNS and SASEGT. The CDR3 extends over 18 amino acids. CDR3 in amino acids: CASSERWFSGRSQDTQYF. For the CDR3, the DNA is TGTGCCAGCAGTGAACGGTGGTTTAGCGGGAGATCGCAAGATACGCAGTATTTT.

The chain carries TRBV13 and TRBJ2-1; the match to TRBD2 covers 12 bases. The CDR3 is 14 amino acids. With V trimmed by 5 bases and J by 8 bases, 4 bases remained unmatched. In germline, CDR1 is PRHDT, CDR2 FYEKMQ (reference sequence). The CDR3 coding sequence is TGTGCCAGCAGCGGACTAGCGGGGTGGCATGAGCAGTTCTTC. This encodes CASSGLAGWHEQFF.

This chain connects TRBV5-1 to TRBJ2-2; D might be TRBD1 (5 bases). V was clipped by 7 bases and J by 1 base, with 11 bases between them. CDR1 SGHRS and CDR2 YFSETQ come from the germline V gene. CDR3 length equals 14 residues. CDR3 sequence reads: CASRRQRNTGELFF. The CDR3 DNA is TGCGCCAGCCGGAGACAGAGGAACACCGGGGAGCTGTTTTTT.

CDR3 coding DNA: TGTGCCACTATTACCCCGACGGGAAACTATGGCTACACCTTC. The encoded protein is CATITPTGNYGYTF. The chain is built from TRBV6-6 and TRBJ1-2, with D uncertain. This CDR3 comprises 14 residues. The germline CDR1 and CDR2 sequences are MNHNY and SVGAGI (reference sequence). Trimming removed 10 bases at V and 2 bases at J, with 17 bases between.

This chain connects TRBV18 to TRBJ2-1, with 9 bases fitting TRBD1. Trimming cost V 5 bases and J 3 bases; bases outside gene matches: 5. The length of the CDR3 is 15 residues. Germline V lookup: CDR1 KGHSH, CDR2 LQKENI. The CDR3 nucleotides read TGTGCCAGCTCAGCCTCGGGACAGGGCTACAATGAGCAGTTCTTC. It translates to CASSASGQGYNEQFF.

V gene TRBV7-3 combines with J gene TRBJ2-1, with D uncertain. V was trimmed by 4 bases and J by 7 bases, leaving 11 bases between them. Per germline, CDR1 SGHTA and CDR2 FQGTGA. This CDR3 has 13 residues. DNA for the CDR3: TGTGCCAGCAGCTCTCGTGACGGGAATGAGCAGTTCTTC. It codes for CASSSRDGNEQFF.

This chain links TRBV6-1 with TRBJ1-5; D possibly corresponds to TRBD1 (5 bases). The CDR3 is 15 amino acids. Germline V gene sequence: CDR1 MNHNS, CDR2 SASEGT. Trimming cost V 1 base and J 0 bases, with 7 bases left between them. CDR3 sequence reads: CASSEGGDSNQPQHF. In nucleotides, the CDR3 is TGTGCCAGCAGTGAAGGGGGGGATAGCAATCAGCCCCAGCATTTT.

The rearrangement joins TRBV27 to TRBJ1-2; a weak D match, TRBD1 (5 bases). The V gene's germline CDR1 is MNHEY and CDR2 SMNVEV (reference sequence). Trimming cost V 6 bases and J 7 bases, with 21 bases left between them. This CDR3 is built from 15 residues. CDR3 sequence reads: CASSRLGGGKGGYTF. CDR3 coding DNA: TGTGCCAGCAGCCGACTTGGGGGGGGGAAAGGTGGCTACACCTTC.

V usage is TRBV2 and J usage is TRBJ2-7; 8 bases map to TRBD1. The V gene end was trimmed by 5 bases and the J gene end by 0 bases; junction bases not matched to a gene: 6. Germline-derived CDR1 and CDR2 are SNHLY and FYNNEI. The CDR3 spans 15 residues. The CDR3 DNA follows: TGTGCCAGCAGTATCGACAGGGGATTCTCCTACGAGCAGTACTTC. This codes for CASSIDRGFSYEQYF.

The chain employs TRBV9 and TRBJ2-7; 14 bases line up with TRBD2. This CDR3 is built from 14 residues. Germline-derived CDR1 and CDR2 are SGDLS and YYNGEE. V was pared by 3 bases and J by 11 bases, with 7 bases of the junction left unmatched. The CDR3 loop reads CASSAGLAGALEYF. The CDR3 region has the DNA TGTGCCAGCAGCGCGGGACTAGCGGGAGCACTGGAGTACTTC. Filled out from reference TRBV9 and TRBJ2-7, the complete variable domain reads DSGVTQTPKHLITATGQRVTLRCSPRSGDLSVYWYQQSLDQGLQFLIQYYNGEERAKGNILERFSAQQFPDLHSELNLSSLELGDSALYFCASSAGLAGALEYFGPGTRLTVT.

The rearrangement links TRBV27 to TRBJ2-7, with 10 bases identical to TRBD2. Germline trimming cut 5 bases from V and 4 bases from J; bases unmatched to any gene: 5. Germline CDR1 and CDR2: MNHEY and SMNVEV (reference sequence). The CDR3 totals 14 residues. The CDR3 DNA follows: TGTGCCAGCAGTCCGGGACTAGCGCATTACGAGCAGTACTTC. Protein sequence: CASSPGLAHYEQYF.

The chain recombines TRBV4-3 with TRBJ2-3; possibly TRBD2 for D (5 bases). CDR3 size: 16 residues. CDR1 and CDR2 from the germline V gene are LGHNA and YSLEER. The V and J ends lost 2 bases and 2 bases respectively, with 14 bases between them. The CDR3: CASSQSRTLYTDTQYF. CDR3 nucleotides: TGCGCCAGCAGCCAATCCCGGACTCTCTACACAGATACGCAGTATTTT.

The CDR3 DNA reads TGTGCCAGCAGTTACTCTGATAGCACCGGGGAGCTGTTTTTT. Amino acid sequence: CASSYSDSTGELFF. The chain is built from TRBV6-6 and TRBJ2-2; D not resolved. Per germline, CDR1 MNHNY and CDR2 SVGAGI (reference sequence). Trimming removed 0 bases at V and 4 bases at J, with 6 bases between. The CDR3 totals 14 residues.

Only one count was recorded for this clone. The chain links TRBV9 to TRBJ1-2; D unresolved. V lost 2 bases to trimming and J lost 0 bases, with 11 bases between them. In germline, CDR1 is SGDLS, CDR2 YYNGEE. The length of the CDR3 is 15 residues. The CDR3 here is CASSVAGGTNYGYTF. The DNA of the CDR3 is TGTGCCAGCAGCGTCGCGGGCGGTACTAACTATGGCTACACCTTC.

This chain connects TRBV6-5 to TRBJ1-2, with 7 positions matching TRBD1. Germline CDR1 MNHEY, CDR2 SVGAGI. This CDR3 is built from 13 residues. The V and J ends lost 6 bases and 5 bases, in that order; junction bases with no gene match: 6. The CDR3: CASSLDRLYGYTF. DNA of the CDR3: TGTGCCAGCAGCCTGGACAGGTTGTATGGCTACACCTTC.

The chain joins TRBV25-1 to TRBJ1-1; 7 positions match TRBD1. Germline CDR1 and CDR2: MGHDK and SYGVNS. V lost 3 bases and J lost 0; bases outside the gene matches: 7. The CDR3 is made up of 16 amino acids. CDR3 DNA sequence: TGTGCCAGCAGTGATCCAACCACAGGGGTGAACACTGAAGCTTTCTTT. This sequence encodes CASSDPTTGVNTEAFF.

The gene calls are TRBV28 and TRBJ1-2, with 7 bases that match TRBD1. Germline V gene data show CDR1 as MDHEN and CDR2 as SYDVKM. J lost 9 bases, V lost 6 bases, and 10 bases had no gene match. The CDR3 is made up of 13 amino acids. CDR3 sequence reads: CASSLALQGSYTF. The CDR3 DNA follows: TGTGCCAGCAGCCTTGCCCTACAGGGGAGCTACACCTTC.

This clone was seen more than once but under ten times. The chain uses TRBV5-1 and TRBJ2-2; D is possibly TRBD1 (5 bases). V was cut by 4 bases and J by 5 bases, with 12 bases left in between. Per the germline V gene, CDR1 is SGHRS and CDR2 is YFSETQ. This CDR3 spans 14 amino acids. The DNA for the CDR3 is TGCGCCAGCAGCCCGACGGACAAAACCGGGGAGCTGTTTTTT. This sequence encodes CASSPTDKTGELFF.

V is TRBV5-6 and J is TRBJ2-2; D might be TRBD1 (5 bases). CDR1 SGHDT and CDR2 YYEEEE come from the germline V gene. The CDR3 length is 14 residues. Trimming took 4 bases from V and 7 from J, leaving 14 bases between them. CDR3 amino acids: CASSPITGGGELFF. As DNA, the CDR3 is TGTGCCAGCAGCCCTATTACAGGTGGCGGGGAGCTGTTTTTT.

The rearrangement uses TRBV6-5 and TRBJ2-1; TRBD1 aligns across 10 bases. V dropped 8 bases and J dropped 8; count of bases not matched to a gene: 9. The V gene's germline CDR1 is MNHEY and CDR2 SVGAGI. The CDR3 totals 14 residues. CDR3: CASSGTGVGDEQFF. CDR3 DNA: TGTGCCAGCTCCGGGACAGGGGTCGGGGATGAGCAGTTCTTC.

This chain uses TRBV27 with TRBJ2-5; 15 positions match TRBD2. The CDR3 has 17 residues. The J segment lost 5 bases and the V segment lost 5 bases, leaving 9 bases of the junction unmatched. The germline V gene encodes CDR1 MNHEY and CDR2 SMNVEV (reference sequence). The CDR3 DNA sequence: TGTGCCAGCAGTCCACGGACTAGCGGGAGGGCCTTTGAGACCCAGTACTTC. Encoded protein: CASSPRTSGRAFETQYF.

This clone showed up just once. J is TRBJ1-1 and V is TRBV20-1; D call uncertain. This CDR3 is built from 12 residues. Trimming removed 3 bases at V and 5 bases at J, with 10 bases between. Germline-derived CDR1 and CDR2 are DFQATT and SNEGSKA (reference sequence). In nucleotides, the CDR3 is TGCAGTGCTAGTCCCGTCGGGACTGAAGCTTTCTTT. Translation: CSASPVGTEAFF.

V gene TRBV9 combines with J gene TRBJ2-5; tentatively, D is TRBD2 (6 bases). Per the germline V gene, CDR1 is SGDLS and CDR2 is YYNGEE. The CDR3 loop spans 14 amino acids. V was cut by 2 bases and J by 2 bases, with 10 bases left in between. The CDR3 protein is CASSVGGDQETQYF. DNA for the CDR3: TGTGCCAGCAGCGTTGGAGGGGATCAAGAGACCCAGTACTTC.

The chain carries TRBV5-1 and TRBJ2-1; 8 bases fit TRBD2. With V trimmed by 0 bases and J by 5 bases, 4 bases remained unmatched. Germline V gene lookup returns CDR1 SGHRS and CDR2 YFSETQ. This CDR3 comprises 15 residues. The CDR3 coding sequence is TGCGCCAGCAGCTTGGCAGGACTAGCTAACAATGAGCAGTTCTTC. This codes for CASSLAGLANNEQFF.

This clone was seen only a few times. The chain employs TRBV11-1 and TRBJ1-6, with 9 bases aligning to TRBD1. With 5 bases clipped from V and 7 bases from J, the junction kept 3 bases outside the gene matches. CDR1 and CDR2 from the germline V gene are SGHAT and FQDESV (reference sequence). This CDR3 is 14 amino acids long. The CDR3 region has the DNA TGTGCCAGCAGCCCAGGACAGGGGAATTCACCCCTCCACTTT. Protein: CASSPGQGNSPLHF. The full variable domain, its missing parts supplied by reference TRBV11-1 and TRBJ1-6, is EAEVAQSPRYKITEKSQAVAFWCDPISGHATLYWYRQILGQGPELLVQFQDESVVDDSQLPKDRFSAERLKGVDSTLKIQPAELGDSAMYLCASSPGQGNSPLHFGNGTRLTVT.

The chain carries TRBV5-1 and TRBJ1-1; TRBD1 aligns across 9 bases. Trimming at V came to 2 bases and at J to 4 bases, leaving 3 bases not matched to a gene. The CDR3 runs 14 residues. Germline V gene sequence: CDR1 SGHRS, CDR2 YFSETQ. The CDR3 nucleotides read TGCGCCAGCAGCTTACAGGGGGCCGGCACTGAAGCTTTCTTT. Residues: CASSLQGAGTEAFF.

The chain carries TRBV30 and TRBJ2-1; a weak D match, TRBD1 (6 bases). Germline CDR1 is GTSNPN and CDR2 is SVGIG (reference sequence). This CDR3 is 13 amino acids long. With 3 bases removed from V and 3 bases from J, the gap between germline ends came to 9 bases. The CDR3 bases are TGTGCCTGGAGCCTGGACAGCTACAATGAGCAGTTCTTC. Translated: CAWSLDSYNEQFF.

This clone was recorded a few times. V and J are TRBV2 and TRBJ2-5, with 16 bases aligning to TRBD2. The V gene's germline CDR1 is SNHLY and CDR2 FYNNEI. The CDR3 covers 16 residues. V lost 5 bases, J lost 7 bases, and 7 bases stayed unmatched. The CDR3 bases are TGTGCCAGCAGTACCCCCGGGACTAGCGGGAGGGGGACCCAGTACTTC. Its translation is CASSTPGTSGRGTQYF.

The CDR3 sequence: CASSYGTTQNEQFF. The CDR3 nucleotides are TGTGCCAGCAGTTACGGGACTACCCAGAATGAGCAGTTCTTC. The rearrangement joins TRBV6-2 or TRBV6-3 to TRBJ2-1, with TRBD2 matching 7 bases. J was trimmed by 7 bases and V by 2 bases; bases with no gene match: 5. The CDR3 is 14 amino acids. Germline loops: CDR1 MNHEY, CDR2 SVGEGT.

The V and J genes are TRBV9 and TRBJ1-6; 7 nucleotides match TRBD1. Germline CDR1 and CDR2: SGDLS and YYNGEE. This CDR3 is built from 15 residues. V was pared by 4 bases and J by 6 bases, with 7 bases of the junction left unmatched. CDR3 in amino acids: CASSSRQGGNSPLHF. DNA for the CDR3: TGTGCCAGCAGCTCCCGACAGGGTGGTAATTCACCCCTCCACTTT.

This chain connects TRBV9 to TRBJ1-5; the D gene is possibly TRBD1 (6 bases). V was trimmed by 4 bases and J by 4 bases, leaving 9 bases between them. Germline V CDR1 and CDR2: SGDLS, YYNGEE. This CDR3 has 13 residues. The CDR3 DNA sequence: TGTGCCAGCAGCCCGCAGGGGAATCAGCCCCAGCATTTT. This sequence encodes CASSPQGNQPQHF.